A single T cell receptor (beta chain) is shown here with its context. What it binds is unknown. A single record per CDR3 protein comes from TCRdb applying MiXCR to the 5' RACE reads. The sample contains some 350,000 distinct CDR3 sequences, roughly 8.7% of which appear only once. This sample was taken from a study of T cells after yellow fever vaccination. General study points: Weaker overall, the secondary response nonetheless peaked faster (day 5 versus 15).

This CDR3 spans 15 amino acids. Germline V gives CDR1 DFQATT, CDR2 SNEGSKA (reference sequence). With V trimmed by 6 bases and J by 4 bases, 15 bases remained unmatched. Source: PBMCs, taken on the day of the first yellow fever vaccination. The chain carries TRBV20-1 and TRBJ2-7; the match to TRBD2 covers 7 bases. This sequence originates from a man younger than 35 who received the YFV17D yellow fever vaccine. The CDR3 DNA reads TGCAGTGCCCCTTTCTATAGCGGGTTACGTTACGAGCAGTACTTC. This translates into CSAPFYSGLRYEQYF.